The table lists the clone carrying this T cell receptor beta chain with many counts. Its antigen is currently unknown. The data derive from a study of CD8 T cells in ankylosing spondylitis. Per germline, CDR1 SGHTA and CDR2 FQGNSA. The CDR3 has 12 residues. V lost 4 bases and J 6 bases, leaving 10 bases between the germline ends. Broader study findings: A TCR beta motif of 7 to 9 highly homologous variants seemed to mark ankylosing spondylitis blood. Matched ankylosing spondylitis synovial fluid reportedly showed significant enrichment of disease-linked clones. Disease-associated clonotypes exhibited CD8+ identity and were relatively infrequent in peripheral blood. Reactive arthritis synovial fluid and blood were previously reported to contain some motif variants.

Making use of molecular barcodes, quantitative 5'-RACE generated TCR beta libraries. MiXCR, applied by TCRdb to the 5' RACE reads, yields one record per CDR3 protein. The data show 450,000 to 550,000 distinct CDR3 sequences, roughly 5% seen once. The V gene is TRBV7-2, the J gene TRBJ2-7, with D unclear. Specimen: blood, either unsorted or a sorted T cell fraction (not recorded which). This receptor was identified in a male donor with ankylosing spondylitis. Here the CDR3 DNA reads TGTGCCAGCAGCTCGTATTACTCCGAGCAGTACTTC. This encodes CASSSYYSEQYF.